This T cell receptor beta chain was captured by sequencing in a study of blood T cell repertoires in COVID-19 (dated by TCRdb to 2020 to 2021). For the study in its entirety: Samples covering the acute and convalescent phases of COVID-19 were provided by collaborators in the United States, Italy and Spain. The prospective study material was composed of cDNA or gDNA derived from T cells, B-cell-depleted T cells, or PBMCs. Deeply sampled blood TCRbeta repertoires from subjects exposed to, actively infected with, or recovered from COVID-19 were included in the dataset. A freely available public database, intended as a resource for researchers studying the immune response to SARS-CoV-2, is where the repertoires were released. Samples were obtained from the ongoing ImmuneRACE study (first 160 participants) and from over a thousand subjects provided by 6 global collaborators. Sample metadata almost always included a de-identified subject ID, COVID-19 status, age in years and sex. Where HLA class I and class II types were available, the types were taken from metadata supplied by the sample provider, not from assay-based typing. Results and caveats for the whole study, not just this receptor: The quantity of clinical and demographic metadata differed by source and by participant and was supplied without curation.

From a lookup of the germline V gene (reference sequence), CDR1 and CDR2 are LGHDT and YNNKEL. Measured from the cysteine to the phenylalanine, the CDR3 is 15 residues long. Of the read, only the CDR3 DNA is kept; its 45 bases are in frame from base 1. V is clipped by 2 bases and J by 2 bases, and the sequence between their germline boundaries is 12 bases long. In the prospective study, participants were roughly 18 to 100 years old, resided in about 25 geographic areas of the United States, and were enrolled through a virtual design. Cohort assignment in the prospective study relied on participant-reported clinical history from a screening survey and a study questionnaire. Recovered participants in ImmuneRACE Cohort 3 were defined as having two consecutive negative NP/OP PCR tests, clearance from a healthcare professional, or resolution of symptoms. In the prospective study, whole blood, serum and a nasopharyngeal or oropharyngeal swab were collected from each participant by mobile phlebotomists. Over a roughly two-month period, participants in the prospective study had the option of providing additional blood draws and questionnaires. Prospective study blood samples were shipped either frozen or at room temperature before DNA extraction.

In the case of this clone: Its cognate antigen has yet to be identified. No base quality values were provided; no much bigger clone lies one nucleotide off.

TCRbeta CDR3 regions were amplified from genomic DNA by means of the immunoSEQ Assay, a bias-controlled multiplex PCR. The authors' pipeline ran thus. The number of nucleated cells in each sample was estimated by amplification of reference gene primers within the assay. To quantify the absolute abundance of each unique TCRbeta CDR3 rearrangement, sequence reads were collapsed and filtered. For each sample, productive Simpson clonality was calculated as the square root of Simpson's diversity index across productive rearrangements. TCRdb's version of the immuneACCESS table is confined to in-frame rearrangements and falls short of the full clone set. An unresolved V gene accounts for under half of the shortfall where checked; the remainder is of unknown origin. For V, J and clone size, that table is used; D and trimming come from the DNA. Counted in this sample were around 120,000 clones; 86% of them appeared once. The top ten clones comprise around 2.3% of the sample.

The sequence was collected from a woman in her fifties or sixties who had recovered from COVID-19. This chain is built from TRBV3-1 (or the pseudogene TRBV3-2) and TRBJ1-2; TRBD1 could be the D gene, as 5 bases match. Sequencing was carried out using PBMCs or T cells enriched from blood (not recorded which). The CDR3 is CASSQINQGNYGYTF. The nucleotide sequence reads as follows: TGTGCCAGCAGCCAAATAAACCAGGGCAACTATGGCTACACCTTC.